This T cell receptor (beta chain) was captured in a study of shared clonotypes between healthy human individuals. Trimming cost V 4 bases and J 2 bases, with 12 bases left between them. Germline V gene sequence: CDR1 SEHNR, CDR2 FQNEAQ (reference sequence). The CDR3 has 14 residues. Clones were sequenced by immunoSEQ multiplex PCR, and TCRdb holds only the in-frame ones, with some missing. In the table there are about 1,900,000 clones, roughly 94% of which are singletons. CD45RO-negative, CCR7-selected cells formed the naive CD8 fraction, which excluded terminally differentiated effector memory CD45RA+ cells. Each of the donors was a healthy adult who was HIV-negative and had not had a recent acute infection or vaccination.

The chain carries TRBV7-9 and TRBJ2-7; D tentatively reads TRBD1 or TRBD2 (5 bases each). The TCR sequence derives from a man between 18 and 29 years old in good health. The sample comprised naive CD8+ T cells sorted from blood. The CDR3 DNA is TGTGCCAGCAGCTCGTCTAGAGGGGCCTACGAGCAGTACTTC. Protein product: CASSSSRGAYEQYF.